Listed below are T cell receptor beta chains from one sample, sequenced in a study of blood T cell repertoires in COVID-19. TCRdb's table, derived via immunoSEQ multiplex PCR, lists solely in-frame clones and lacks some. The sample has 400,000 to 450,000 clones, roughly 85% seen once; the top ten hold under 1.5%. The sequenced sample was peripheral blood. The receptor set was obtained from a woman aged 25-40 years with active or convalescent COVID-19. Each CDR3 is given with its conserved first and last residue. The order of the fields is D gene, clone size, V gene, J gene, CDR3 DNA, CDR3 protein. A D gene is named only where the DNA matches it firmly. Expanded clones are given a class, and other clones once, few, many or no size at all.

D: TRBD1; size: once; V: TRBV3-1/TRBV3-2; J: TRBJ1-2; DNA: TGTGCCAGCAGCCCTGGACAGGCCTTCTATGGCTACACCTTC; CDR3: CASSPGQAFYGYTF
D: -; size: once; V: TRBV3-1/TRBV3-2; J: TRBJ1-2; DNA: TGTGCCAGCAGCCTGATGGAGGGCTACACCTTC; CDR3: CASSLMEGYTF
D: TRBD1; size: -; V: TRBV6-1; J: TRBJ1-6; DNA: TGTGCCAGCAGTGACGACAGGGGAGGCAATTCACCCCTCCACTTT; CDR3: CASSDDRGGNSPLHF
D: -; size: -; V: TRBV12-3/TRBV12-4; J: TRBJ1-1; DNA: TGTGCCAGCAGTTTAATGCGGGGAACTGAAGCTTTCTTT; CDR3: CASSLMRGTEAFF
D: TRBD1; size: -; V: TRBV7-9; J: TRBJ2-7; DNA: TGTGCCAGCAGCCCCGGGACAGGCTACTCCTACGAGCAGTACTTC; CDR3: CASSPGTGYSYEQYF
D: -; size: few; V: TRBV5-1; J: TRBJ1-1; DNA: TGCGCCAGCAGGGGAACTACAGGCATGAACACTGAAGCTTTCTTT; CDR3: CASRGTTGMNTEAFF
D: -; size: -; V: TRBV6-5; J: TRBJ1-2; DNA: TGTGCCAGCGGCGGGAGAGGGCGGGCTAACTATGGCTACACCTTC; CDR3: CASGGRGRANYGYTF
D: -; size: -; V: TRBV3-1/TRBV3-2; J: TRBJ2-5; DNA: TGTGCCAGCAGCCTCAGACAGGCCGAAGTCCAAGAGACCCAGTACTTC; CDR3: CASSLRQAEVQETQYF
D: -; size: once; V: TRBV7-2; J: TRBJ2-7; DNA: TGTGCCAGCAGCCCCCTCGAGGGGGGGCGGGGAAAGCAGTACTTC; CDR3: CASSPLEGGRGKQYF
D: TRBD1; size: -; V: TRBV19; J: TRBJ1-2; DNA: TGTGCCAATTCGGACAGGGTTTATGGCTACACCTTC; CDR3: CANSDRVYGYTF
D: TRBD1; size: -; V: TRBV27; J: TRBJ2-1; DNA: TGTGCCAGCAGTTACGCGGGACAGGGTTTTGAGGAGCAGTTCTTC; CDR3: CASSYAGQGFEEQFF
D: TRBD2; size: -; V: TRBV29-1; J: TRBJ2-2; DNA: TGCAGCGCCCTAGCGGCGAACACCGGGGAGCTGTTTTTT; CDR3: CSALAANTGELFF
D: TRBD1; size: -; V: TRBV27; J: TRBJ2-7; DNA: TGTGCCAGCAGGAACAGGGGACCCTACGAGCAGTACTTC; CDR3: CASRNRGPYEQYF
D: TRBD1; size: -; V: TRBV19; J: TRBJ1-1; DNA: TGTGCCAGTAGTTCCACAACACAGGGGTTGAACACTGAAGCTTTCTTT; CDR3: CASSSTTQGLNTEAFF
D: -; size: -; V: TRBV28; J: TRBJ1-1; DNA: TGTGCCAGCAGTCCTATAAGGGGACAGAACACTGAAGCTTTCTTT; CDR3: CASSPIRGQNTEAFF
D: -; size: -; V: TRBV9; J: TRBJ2-1; DNA: TGTGCCAGCAGCGAGTCGGGTGCCTCCTACAATGAGCAGTTCTTC; CDR3: CASSESGASYNEQFF
D: TRBD1; size: -; V: TRBV15; J: TRBJ1-4; DNA: TGTGCCACCAGTCCTCGACAGGGGGTTAGCGAAAAACTGTTTTTT; CDR3: CATSPRQGVSEKLFF
D: TRBD1; size: -; V: TRBV6-5; J: TRBJ1-6; DNA: TGTGCCAGCAGCCGTGGACAGGATCTCCATTCACCCCTCCACTTT; CDR3: CASSRGQDLHSPLHF
D: -; size: -; V: TRBV19; J: TRBJ1-5; DNA: TGTGCCAGTAGTCTTCTCGATCAGCCCCAGCATTTT; CDR3: CASSLLDQPQHF
D: TRBD2; size: -; V: TRBV3-1/TRBV3-2; J: TRBJ2-7; DNA: TGTGCCAGCAGCCAAGATGTAGCGGGGAACGAGCAGTACTTC; CDR3: CASSQDVAGNEQYF
D: TRBD1; size: many; V: TRBV13; J: TRBJ1-2; DNA: TGTGCCAGCAGCTTAGCTTGGGGAGGCGACAGGGGATTAGGCTATGGCTACACCTTC; CDR3: CASSLAWGGDRGLGYGYTF
D: TRBD2; size: -; V: TRBV18; J: TRBJ2-3; DNA: TGTGCCAGCTCACTACGGGAGGGCAGAGATACGCAGTATTTT; CDR3: CASSLREGRDTQYF
D: -; size: -; V: TRBV27; J: TRBJ1-1; DNA: TGTGCCAGCAGTTTATACAGGAACACTGAAGCTTTCTTT; CDR3: CASSLYRNTEAFF
D: TRBD2; size: -; V: TRBV11-3; J: TRBJ2-1; DNA: TGTGCCAGCAGCTTAGGGGGTAGCGGGGGGCCCCATGAGCAGTTCTTC; CDR3: CASSLGGSGGPHEQFF
D: -; size: -; V: TRBV9; J: TRBJ2-1; DNA: TGTGCCAGCAGCGCCGGACTCGGATTCGGAGACAATGAGCAGTTCTTC; CDR3: CASSAGLGFGDNEQFF
D: -; size: -; V: TRBV11-2; J: TRBJ1-2; DNA: TGTGCCAGCAGCTTTGCACCGGGAGACTATGGCTACACCTTC; CDR3: CASSFAPGDYGYTF
D: TRBD2; size: once; V: TRBV6-1; J: TRBJ2-7; DNA: TGTGCCAGCAGTGAGGAATCGTCAACCGGGACTAGCACCTACGAGCAGTACTTC; CDR3: CASSEESSTGTSTYEQYF
D: -; size: -; V: TRBV18; J: TRBJ1-6; DNA: TGTGCCAGCTCACCAGGAGATAATTCACCCCTCCACTTT; CDR3: CASSPGDNSPLHF
D: TRBD1; size: -; V: TRBV18; J: TRBJ2-3; DNA: TGTGCCAGCTCACCGACAGGGCCCTCAGATACGCAGTATTTT; CDR3: CASSPTGPSDTQYF
D: TRBD2; size: -; V: TRBV11-2; J: TRBJ2-1; DNA: TGTGCCAGCAGCACGGGACTAGCGGGAACCGGAGGGGGGTTCTTC; CDR3: CASSTGLAGTGGGFF
D: -; size: -; V: TRBV5-6; J: TRBJ1-6; DNA: TGTGCCAGCAGCCTGGACACTCAGACCTTCGGGTATAATTCACCCCTCCACTTT; CDR3: CASSLDTQTFGYNSPLHF
D: TRBD2; size: -; V: TRBV2; J: TRBJ2-4; DNA: TGTGCCAGCAGTGAGGCGACTAGCGGGGGCAAAAACATTCAGTACTTC; CDR3: CASSEATSGGKNIQYF
D: -; size: -; V: TRBV30; J: TRBJ1-4; DNA: TGTGCCTGGAGTCCAGGACTCCTTCCCGCAACTAATGAAAAACTGTTTTTT; CDR3: CAWSPGLLPATNEKLFF
D: -; size: once; V: TRBV11-2; J: TRBJ2-3; DNA: TGTGCCAGCAGCTTAGATCCTCTTCGGGGAGGCACAGATACGCAGTATTTT; CDR3: CASSLDPLRGGTDTQYF
D: TRBD1; size: -; V: TRBV4-1; J: TRBJ2-5; DNA: TGCGCCAGCAGCCAAGGGGACAGGGGAATGGAGACCCAGTACTTC; CDR3: CASSQGDRGMETQYF
D: TRBD2; size: once; V: TRBV5-1; J: TRBJ2-2; DNA: TGCGCCAGCAGCTCCGCGGGGGTGGGCACCGGGGAGCTGTTTTTT; CDR3: CASSSAGVGTGELFF
D: -; size: -; V: TRBV10-3; J: TRBJ1-1; DNA: TGTGCCATGGCCCCGGGGAGGGAGAACACTGAAGCTTTCTTT; CDR3: CAMAPGRENTEAFF
D: TRBD2; size: -; V: TRBV2; J: TRBJ2-5; DNA: TGTGCCAGCAGTGGGGCGGCGGGGGGCGACCAAGAGACCCAGTACTTC; CDR3: CASSGAAGGDQETQYF
D: -; size: -; V: TRBV29-1; J: TRBJ2-5; DNA: TGCAGCTCCGTATATGGAGGGCTACAAGAGACCCAGTACTTC; CDR3: CSSVYGGLQETQYF
D: TRBD1; size: -; V: TRBV30; J: TRBJ1-5; DNA: TGTGCCTGGAGTCGGGACAGGGTGAGAAATAGCAATCAGCCCCAGCATTTT; CDR3: CAWSRDRVRNSNQPQHF
D: -; size: -; V: TRBV29-1; J: TRBJ2-1; DNA: TGCAGCGTTGAAGGGGCACAGGGTAAAGTAGGTGAGCAGTTCTTC; CDR3: CSVEGAQGKVGEQFF
D: TRBD1; size: -; V: TRBV6-4; J: TRBJ2-6; DNA: TGTGCCAGCAGTGACTCGAGGATCGGGACAGGGGCACCTCCTGGGGCCAACGTCCTGACTTTC; CDR3: CASSDSRIGTGAPPGANVLTF
D: TRBD1; size: -; V: TRBV6-5; J: TRBJ1-5; DNA: TGTGCCAGCAGTTCTCGGGACAGCCTTAGCAATCAGCCCCAGCATTTT; CDR3: CASSSRDSLSNQPQHF
D: TRBD1; size: -; V: TRBV6-5; J: TRBJ2-2; DNA: TGTGCCAGCTCCGGGACAGGGGGTAACGGGGAGCTGTTTTTT; CDR3: CASSGTGGNGELFF
D: -; size: -; V: TRBV14; J: TRBJ1-1; DNA: TGTGCCAGCAGGTTCCAGGACACTGAAGCTTTCTTT; CDR3: CASRFQDTEAFF